The clone carrying this T cell receptor beta chain was detected once. This sample stems from a study of blood T cell repertoires in COVID-19. At the level of the study: The analysed material was cDNA or gDNA that came from T cells, B-cell-depleted T cells, or PBMCs.

TCRdb's copy holds only in-frame clones and misses some; the assay was immunoSEQ multiplex PCR. The sample carries about 340,000 clones, around four fifths recorded once. The length of the CDR3 is 13 residues. Trimming took 6 bases from V and 8 from J, leaving 16 bases between them. In germline, CDR1 is MDHEN, CDR2 SYDVKM. The chain recombines TRBV28 with TRBJ1-2; the D gene is possibly TRBD1 (5 bases). The clonotype originates from a man younger than 45 with active or convalescent COVID-19. Sequencing used peripheral blood. The CDR3 nucleotides read TGTGCCAGCAGCGTCCGCTGGGGGGAGGGCTACACCTTC. Encoded protein: CASSVRWGEGYTF.